This T cell receptor (beta chain) was sequenced during a study of blood T cells in healthy people across ages (dated by TCRdb to between 2015 and 2016). For the study in its entirety: In model experiments, template switching captured roughly one uniquely barcoded TCR beta cDNA molecule for every two T cells. Using deep sequencing normalized with unique cDNA molecular identifiers, the study measured how TCR beta repertoire diversity changes with age. To avoid experimental bias, donors of different ages were randomly spread across the sequencing lanes. For two donors (one aged 18 to 29 and one aged 80 or older), the study analyzed two additional independent replicas of 1 million unique cDNA reads from the same blood draw. Four age groups were formed from the donors: young (average approximately 16 years), middle-aged (approximately 39), aged (around 68) and long-lived (around 82). Broader findings and caveats from the paper: Bulk unsorted PBMC profiling prevented conclusive comparison of naive and antigen-experienced compartments. Because donor CMV infection status was unknown, age-related changes in expanded clonotypes were potentially confounded. The long-lived group showed more naive CD4+ T cells, fewer expanded clones and increased TCR diversity than the aged group, suggesting age selection. Estimates of total diversity based on one million sequenced T cells were considered lower bounds and underestimates. A strong correlation was found between observed TCR beta diversity and the percentage of naive T cells measured by flow cytometry. Observed TCR beta diversity per million T cells fell roughly linearly with age, and a significant reduction was already apparent by age approximately 41.

The donors were roughly 38 Caucasian individuals from Russia, aged 6 to 90 years, who were systemically healthy. Each donor gave about 9.7 milliliters of peripheral blood, drawn into EDTA-treated Vacutainer tubes. Ficoll-Paque density-gradient centrifugation was used to isolate PBMCs, with at least 6 million per sample. Trizol reagent was used to extract total RNA from PBMCs, with at least 5.5 micrograms per sample. For every donor, an aliquot of PBMCs went through flow cytometry to measure the percentages of naive CD45RAhigh/CD27high T cells. The method behind the library was 5' RACE. TCRdb records Illumina HiSeq 2500 as the sequencer. A second PCR of about 7 to 12 cycles was run with a J-beta primer mix and a sample-barcoded 5' primer. A unique molecular identifier was introduced onto each TCR beta cDNA molecule by a template-switch 5' adaptor carrying 12 random nucleotides. Each sample yielded at least 2.5 million CDR3-containing paired-end reads. First-strand cDNA was synthesized from all RNA with the Mint cDNA synthesis kit, primed by a TRBC-specific oligonucleotide. Following uracil-DNA glycosylase treatment, all cDNA underwent a first 18-cycle PCR with the universal primers M1SS and BC2_uni_R. In the source study's methods: For normalization, 1 million high-quality reads, each with a distinct molecular identifier, were randomly selected from each sample. Reads with shared molecular identifiers were discarded instead of being binned into consensus sequences. MiTCR, run with a Q25 quality threshold and the strictest error-elimination algorithm, handled CDR3 identification, clonotype clustering and error correction. Lower-bound total TCR beta diversity was estimated with a nonparametric unseen species model using Euler transformation. The public reads were reanalyzed by TCRdb: fastp trimming at Q25, MiXCR alignment, in-frame beta chains only. Rows matching on CDR3 protein sequence are summarized as one entry with the most common DNA and genes. TCRdb's processing, not the authors', yielded these V and J calls. The sample data list fewer than 700,000 distinct CDR3 sequences, and 40% to 50% of these were observed just once. The ten most abundant clones make up 30% of the sample.

On this clonotype itself: No cognate antigen has been identified for it. No base quality information exists; no much larger clone differs at one position.

The CDR3 holds 18 amino acids from the cysteine to the phenylalanine. Kept here is only the CDR3 DNA, which spans 54 bases and is read in frame from base 1. Trimming leaves V shorter by 5 bases and J shorter by 1 base, with the junction holding 13 bases beyond the gene matches. From a lookup of the germline V gene, CDR1 and CDR2 are SGHTA and FQGNSA. The source of this sequence is a man older than 75 in good health. The rearrangement combines TRBV7-2 with TRBJ2-3, and 9 junction bases match TRBD2. The sequenced sample consisted of blood. The CDR3 region has the sequence CASSPTLLAGARTDTQYF. The nucleotide sequence reads TGTGCCAGCAGCCCAACCCTCTTAGCGGGAGCTCGCACAGATACGCAGTATTTT.